One and the same sample provided the 10 T cell receptor beta chains below, sequenced in a study of identical twins. MiXCR was run by TCRdb on the 5' RACE reads, yielding one entry per CDR3 protein. The table lists roughly 1.6 million distinct CDR3 sequences, about 30% of them singletons, with 0.25% to 0.3% in the top ten. Sequenced input: cord blood. These receptors all stem from a newborn girl in good health.

The chain carries TRBV29-1 and TRBJ2-7; D not resolved. There are 12 residues in the CDR3. V lost 2 bases and J 4 bases, leaving 9 bases between the germline ends. The V gene's germline CDR1 is SQVTM and CDR2 ANQGSEA. DNA for the CDR3: TGCAGCGTTGAAACGGCCCAGTACGAGCAGTACTTC. Its protein product is CSVETAQYEQYF.

This clonotype was found a few times. The chain has TRBV6-2 or TRBV6-3 and TRBJ2-7; 8 bases match TRBD2. The trim removed 4 bases at V and 2 bases at J, leaving 10 bases unmatched. CDR1 is MNHEY and CDR2 is SVGEGT in the germline V gene. This CDR3 region has 16 residues. The CDR3 coding sequence is TGTGCCAGCAGTTTAAATCCGGGACTAGAGACCTACGAGCAGTACTTC. Its translation: CASSLNPGLETYEQYF.

CDR3 in amino acids: CASSVDWRGGRYF. The CDR3 DNA is TGTGCCAGCAGCGTAGACTGGCGGGGGGGCCGGTACTTC. The V gene is TRBV9, the J gene TRBJ2-4, with 9 nucleotides matching TRBD2. Germline loops: CDR1 SGDLS, CDR2 YYNGEE. The CDR3 length is 13 residues. V shed 0 bases, J shed 15 bases, and the junction held 7 bases outside the gene matches.

This clonotype was found a few times. The chain links TRBV24-1 to TRBJ1-2, with 11 positions matching TRBD1. Looked up from germline, CDR1 is KGHDR and CDR2 is SFDVKD. The CDR3 extends over 14 amino acids. V was clipped by 4 bases and J by 7 bases; unmatched bases: 4. CDR3 sequence reads: CATSDRDRGIGYTF. The CDR3 coding sequence is TGTGCCACCAGTGACCGGGACAGGGGGATTGGCTACACCTTC.

V and J are TRBV20-1 and TRBJ1-5; a weak D match, TRBD1 (6 bases). V was clipped by 1 base and J by 7 bases, with 11 bases between them. CDR3 length: 13 residues. Looked up from germline, CDR1 is DFQATT and CDR2 is SNEGSKA (reference sequence). The DNA for the CDR3 is TGCAGTGCTAGAGGATACAGGGTCCAGCCCCAGCATTTT. It specifies CSARGYRVQPQHF.

The chain is built from TRBV16 and TRBJ2-1; TRBD2 is a possible D gene (6 bases). CDR3 size: 15 residues. Deletions cut 0 bases from V and 5 bases from J, with 11 bases between. Germline lookup yields CDR1 KGHSY and CDR2 FQNENV. This CDR3 is CASSQSRLAHNEQFF. The CDR3 region has the DNA TGTGCCAGCAGCCAATCCAGGCTAGCGCACAATGAGCAGTTCTTC.

The chain combines TRBV20-1 with TRBJ2-3; D perhaps matches TRBD1 (8 bases). From germline, CDR1 is DFQATT and CDR2 SNEGSKA (reference sequence). This CDR3 region has 18 residues. V was clipped by 0 bases and J by 1 base, with 20 bases between them. CDR3 DNA: TGCAGTGCTAGAGATGCCAGGGGGCGGGGGTCTCGCACAGATACGCAGTATTTT. This sequence encodes CSARDARGRGSRTDTQYF.

With regard to this clonotype: This likely comes from a read error, as the CDR3 has no conserved phenylalanine or tryptophan at its end. The rearrangement uses TRBV10-3 and TRBJ2-4; the D gene is possibly TRBD2 (5 bases). Germline lookup yields CDR1 ENHRY and CDR2 SYGVKD. This CDR3 has 13 residues. V was pared by 0 bases and J by 13 bases, with 13 bases between. The CDR3 bases are TGTGCCATCAGTGAGTCGAACGGGATAGAGCAGTACCTC. Translated: CAISESNGIEQYL.

In this sample, this clonotype turned up once. The rearrangement links TRBV20-1 to TRBJ2-5, with 14 nucleotides matching TRBD2. The CDR3 runs 17 residues. Germline CDR1 and CDR2: DFQATT and SNEGSKA (reference sequence). CDR3 in amino acids: CRTLRLAGGPLQETQYF. In nucleotides, the CDR3 is TGCAGAACCCTCCGACTAGCGGGAGGGCCCCTACAAGAGACCCAGTACTTC.

This clonotype was recorded a few times. CDR3 sequence: CASSSVTGVNEQFF. CDR3 bases: TGTGCCAGCAGTTCCGTTACAGGGGTCAATGAGCAGTTCTTC. The chain joins TRBV28 to TRBJ2-1; 7 bases align to TRBD1. With 4 bases clipped from V and 6 bases from J, the junction kept 6 bases outside the gene matches. The CDR3 has 14 residues. Germline V gene lookup returns CDR1 MDHEN and CDR2 SYDVKM.